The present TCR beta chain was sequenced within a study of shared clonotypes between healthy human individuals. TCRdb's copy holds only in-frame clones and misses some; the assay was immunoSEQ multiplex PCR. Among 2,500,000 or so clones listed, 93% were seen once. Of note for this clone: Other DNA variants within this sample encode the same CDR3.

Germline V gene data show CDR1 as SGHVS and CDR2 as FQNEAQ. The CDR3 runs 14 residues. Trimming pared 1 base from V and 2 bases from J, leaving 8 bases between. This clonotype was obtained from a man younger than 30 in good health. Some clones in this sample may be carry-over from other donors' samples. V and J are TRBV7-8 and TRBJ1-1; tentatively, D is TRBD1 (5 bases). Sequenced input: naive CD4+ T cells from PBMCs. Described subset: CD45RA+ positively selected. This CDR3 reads CASSLVQGNTEAFF. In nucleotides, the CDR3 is TGTGCCAGCAGCTTAGTCCAGGGTAACACTGAAGCTTTCTTT.